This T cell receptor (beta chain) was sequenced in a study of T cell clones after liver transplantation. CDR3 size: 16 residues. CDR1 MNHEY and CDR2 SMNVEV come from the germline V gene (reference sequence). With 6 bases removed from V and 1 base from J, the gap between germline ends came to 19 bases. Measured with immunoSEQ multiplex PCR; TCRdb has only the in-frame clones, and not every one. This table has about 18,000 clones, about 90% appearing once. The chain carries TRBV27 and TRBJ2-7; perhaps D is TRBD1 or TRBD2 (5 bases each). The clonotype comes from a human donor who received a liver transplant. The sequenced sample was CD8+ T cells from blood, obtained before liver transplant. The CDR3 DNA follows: TGTGCCAGCAGCTCCTGGGGGACCATACCTTCCTACGAGCAGTACTTC. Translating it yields CASSSWGTIPSYEQYF.